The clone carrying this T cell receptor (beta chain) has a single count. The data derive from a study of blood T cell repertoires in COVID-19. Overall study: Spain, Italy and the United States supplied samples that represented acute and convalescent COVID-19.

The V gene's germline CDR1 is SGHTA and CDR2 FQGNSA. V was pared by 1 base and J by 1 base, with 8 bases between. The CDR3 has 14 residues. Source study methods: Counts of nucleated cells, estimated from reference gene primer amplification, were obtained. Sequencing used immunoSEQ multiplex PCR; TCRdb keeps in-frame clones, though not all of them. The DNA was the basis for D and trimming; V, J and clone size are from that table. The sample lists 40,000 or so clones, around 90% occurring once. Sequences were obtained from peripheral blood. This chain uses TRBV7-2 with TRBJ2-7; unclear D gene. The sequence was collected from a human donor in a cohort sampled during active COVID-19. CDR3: CASSLVYGSYEQYF. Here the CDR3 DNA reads TGTGCCAGCAGCTTAGTGTACGGGTCCTACGAGCAGTACTTC.